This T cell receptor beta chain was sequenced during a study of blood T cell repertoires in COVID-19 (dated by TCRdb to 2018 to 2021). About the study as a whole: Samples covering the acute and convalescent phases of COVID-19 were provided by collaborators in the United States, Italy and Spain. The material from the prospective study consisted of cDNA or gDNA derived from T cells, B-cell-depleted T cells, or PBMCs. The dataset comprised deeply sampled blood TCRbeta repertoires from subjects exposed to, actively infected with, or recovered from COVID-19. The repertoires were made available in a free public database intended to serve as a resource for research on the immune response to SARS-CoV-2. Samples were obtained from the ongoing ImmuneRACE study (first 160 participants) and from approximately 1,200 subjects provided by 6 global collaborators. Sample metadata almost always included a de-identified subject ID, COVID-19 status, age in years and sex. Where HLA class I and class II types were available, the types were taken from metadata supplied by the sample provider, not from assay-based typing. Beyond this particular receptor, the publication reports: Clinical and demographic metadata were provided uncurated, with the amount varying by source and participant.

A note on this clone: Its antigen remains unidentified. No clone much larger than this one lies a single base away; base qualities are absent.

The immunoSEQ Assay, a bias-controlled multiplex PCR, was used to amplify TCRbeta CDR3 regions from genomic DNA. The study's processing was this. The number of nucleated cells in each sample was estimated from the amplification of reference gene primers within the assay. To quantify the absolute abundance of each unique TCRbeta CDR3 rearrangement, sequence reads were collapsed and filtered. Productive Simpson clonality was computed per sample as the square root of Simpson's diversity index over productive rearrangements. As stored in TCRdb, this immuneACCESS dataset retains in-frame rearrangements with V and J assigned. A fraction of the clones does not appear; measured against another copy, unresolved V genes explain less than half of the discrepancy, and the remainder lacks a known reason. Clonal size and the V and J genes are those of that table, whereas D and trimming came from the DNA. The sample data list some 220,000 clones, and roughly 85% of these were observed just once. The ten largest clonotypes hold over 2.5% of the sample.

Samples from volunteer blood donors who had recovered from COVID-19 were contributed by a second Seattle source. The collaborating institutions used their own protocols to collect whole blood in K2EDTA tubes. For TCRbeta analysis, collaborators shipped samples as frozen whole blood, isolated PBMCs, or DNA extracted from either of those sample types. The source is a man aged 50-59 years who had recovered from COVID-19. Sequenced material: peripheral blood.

The nucleotide sequence is given as TGCGCCAGCAGGCCCACTAGCGGCCAATCCTACAATGAGCAGTTCTTC. Translated, it reads CASRPTSGQSYNEQFF. Recombination linked TRBV5-1 to TRBJ2-1, with 8 central nucleotides matching TRBD2. The germline V gene specifies SGHRS as CDR1 and YFSETQ as CDR2. Trimming leaves V shorter by 5 bases and J shorter by 1 base, with the junction holding 8 bases beyond the gene matches. The CDR3 has 16 amino acids, counting the end cysteine and phenylalanine. Of all the DNA, just the CDR3 is kept, 48 bases in frame from base 1.